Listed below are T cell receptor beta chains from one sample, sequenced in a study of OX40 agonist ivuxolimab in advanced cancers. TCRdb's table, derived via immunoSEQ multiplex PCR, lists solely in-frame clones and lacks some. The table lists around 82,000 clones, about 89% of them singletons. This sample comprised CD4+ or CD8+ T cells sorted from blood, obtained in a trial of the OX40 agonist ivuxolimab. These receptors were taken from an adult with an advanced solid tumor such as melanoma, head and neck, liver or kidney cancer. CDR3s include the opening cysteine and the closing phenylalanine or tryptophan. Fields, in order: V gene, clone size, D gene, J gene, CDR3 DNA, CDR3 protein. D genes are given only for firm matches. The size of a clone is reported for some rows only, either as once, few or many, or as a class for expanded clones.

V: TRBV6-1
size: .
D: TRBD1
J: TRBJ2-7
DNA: TGTGCCAGCAGTGTATGGGGACAGGGCAACGAGCAGTACTTC
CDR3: CASSVWGQGNEQYF

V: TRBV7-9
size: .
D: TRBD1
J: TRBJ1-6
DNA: TGTGCCAGCAGCGGAGTGGACAGGGGTGACTCACCCCTCCACTTT
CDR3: CASSGVDRGDSPLHF

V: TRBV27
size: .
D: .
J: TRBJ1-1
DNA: TGTGCCAGCAGTTTCGGACGGATGAACACTGAAGCTTTCTTT
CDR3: CASSFGRMNTEAFF

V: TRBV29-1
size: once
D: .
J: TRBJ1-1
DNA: TGCAGCGTTGACAGGTTGGGCACTGAAGCTTTCTTT
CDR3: CSVDRLGTEAFF

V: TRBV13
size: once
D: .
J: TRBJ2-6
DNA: TGTGCCAGCAAGTTGGGAGGATCTGGGGCCAACGTCCTGACTTTC
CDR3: CASKLGGSGANVLTF

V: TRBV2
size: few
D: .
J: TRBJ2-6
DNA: TGTGCCAGCAGTGAAAAGGGACACTCTGGGGCCAACGTCCTGACTTTC
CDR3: CASSEKGHSGANVLTF

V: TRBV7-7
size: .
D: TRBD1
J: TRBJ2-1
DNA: TGTGCTAGCAGCTCCTACAGGGGGAATGAGCAGTTCTTC
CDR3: CASSSYRGNEQFF

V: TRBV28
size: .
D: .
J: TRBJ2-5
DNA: TGTGCCAGCAGTCCCCCACATGAGACCCAGTACTTC
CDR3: CASSPPHETQYF

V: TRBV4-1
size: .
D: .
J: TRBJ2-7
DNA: TGCGCCAGCAGCCAAGAGGGCAGGGTCCCCGAGCAGTACTTC
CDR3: CASSQEGRVPEQYF

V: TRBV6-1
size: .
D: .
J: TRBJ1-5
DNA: TGTGCCAGCAGTGCGCTACTGGACGGAAATCAGCCCCAGCATTTT
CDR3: CASSALLDGNQPQHF

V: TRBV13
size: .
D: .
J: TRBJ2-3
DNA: TGTGCCAGCACCCCCGGCGGGGCAGTGAACAATATCGATACGCAGTATTTT
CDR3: CASTPGGAVNNIDTQYF

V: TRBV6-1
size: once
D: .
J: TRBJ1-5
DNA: TGTGCCAGCAGTGTTGGGGAGATAGGCAATCAGCCCCAGCATTTT
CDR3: CASSVGEIGNQPQHF

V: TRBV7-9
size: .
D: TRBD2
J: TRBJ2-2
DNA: TGTGCCAGCAGTACTAGCGAGGGAGAGGCCGGGGAGCTGTTTTTT
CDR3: CASSTSEGEAGELFF

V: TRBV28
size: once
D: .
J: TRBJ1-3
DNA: TGTGCCAGCAGCGTCGGGACGGTTGGAAACACCATATATTTT
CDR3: CASSVGTVGNTIYF

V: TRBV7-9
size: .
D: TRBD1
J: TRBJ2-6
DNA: TGTGCCAGCAGCTTAAACAGGGGTGCAGGGGCCAACGTCCTGACTTTC
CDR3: CASSLNRGAGANVLTF

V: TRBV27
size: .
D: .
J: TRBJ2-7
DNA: TGTGCCAGCAGCCTTCGAGGGCGAAGCTCCTACGAGCAGTACTTC
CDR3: CASSLRGRSSYEQYF

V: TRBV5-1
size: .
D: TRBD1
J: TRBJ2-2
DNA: TGCGCCAGCAGCCCAGACAGGGGGCAAGGCGGGGAGCTGTTTTTT
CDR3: CASSPDRGQGGELFF

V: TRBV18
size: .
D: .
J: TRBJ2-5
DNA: TGTGCCAGCTCACCTAGCGGATCGAACGTTGAGACCCAGTACTTC
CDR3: CASSPSGSNVETQYF

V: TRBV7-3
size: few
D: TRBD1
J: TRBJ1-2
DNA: TGTGCCAGCAGCTTAAATCGACAGGGATCTGGCTACACCTTC
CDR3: CASSLNRQGSGYTF

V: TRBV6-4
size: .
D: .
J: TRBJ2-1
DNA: TGTGCCAGCAGTGAGGCAGCAAACAATGAGCAGTTCTTC
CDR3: CASSEAANNEQFF

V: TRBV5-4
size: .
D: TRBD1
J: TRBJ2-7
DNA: TGTGCCAGCAGCTCGGGACAGGGGCTCTACGAGCAGTACTTC
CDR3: CASSSGQGLYEQYF

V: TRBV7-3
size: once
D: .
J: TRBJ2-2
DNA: TGTGCCAGCAGCCTCGACAGGAACACCGGGGAGCTGTTTTTT
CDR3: CASSLDRNTGELFF